The entry below gives a single T cell receptor beta chain sequence along with its context. These data are taken from a study of blood T cell repertoires in COVID-19. Recruited during active infection, patients (from Seattle) were subsequently followed longitudinally. Germline CDR1 is SGHVS and CDR2 is FQNEAQ. This CDR3 contains 19 residues. V lost 5 bases and J lost 0; bases outside the gene matches: 13. Under the authors' procedure: Scientists estimated how many nucleated cells there were by amplifying reference gene primers. The assay was immunoSEQ multiplex PCR, and TCRdb's table has in-frame clones only and misses some. From that table come the V and J calls and clone size; the DNA was used to work out D and trimming. The sample has roughly 200,000 clones, roughly 80% seen once.

The receptor was isolated from a woman older than 75 with COVID-19, enrolled during active disease. The sequenced sample was peripheral blood. The rearrangement links TRBV7-8 to TRBJ2-1; 10 bases are a match to TRBD2. The CDR3 spells CASSLRGGTSASSYNEQFF. The CDR3 bases are TGTGCCAGCAGCCTCCGTGGGGGGACTAGCGCTAGCTCCTACAATGAGCAGTTCTTC.